Listed here are 23 T cell receptor beta chains from one sample, sequenced in a study of shared clonotypes between healthy human individuals (dated by TCRdb to the early 2020s). For the CD8 naive samples, CD45RO-negative cells were positively selected for CCR7, yielding a CD45RA+CCR7+ population from which TemRA cells were excluded. The library was made by the immunoSEQ multiplex PCR assay. Drawn from immuneACCESS, this table holds only the in-frame rearrangements with V and J called that TCRdb kept. Clones are partly lost; checked studies trace under half to an unresolved V gene and leave the rest unexplained. In all, the sample holds about 800,000 clones, and about 96% of those were seen once. The ten largest account for around 0.21% of the sample. Sequenced: naive CD8+ T cells sorted from blood. This specimen's cell subset or site label, per the study, means: CD45RA+CCR7+. Every receptor here comes from a young man in good health.

The table lists this clone with a few counts. The chain links TRBV4-3 to TRBJ2-7, with no clear D. V lost 0 bases and J 4 bases, leaving 13 bases between the germline ends. The germline CDR1 and CDR2 sequences are LGHNA and YSLEER. The CDR3 loop spans 15 amino acids. As DNA, the CDR3 is TGCGCCAGCAGCCAAGAAAAAGGGTCCGGGTACGAGCAGTACTTC. Translating gives CASSQEKGSGYEQYF.

The chain uses TRBV11-3 and TRBJ2-1, with D unclear. Between the trimmed V and J ends, which lost 5 bases and 4 bases, there was a span of 15 bases. Looked up from germline, CDR1 is SGHNT and CDR2 is YENEEA. This CDR3 contains 15 residues. DNA for the CDR3: TGTGCCAGCAGCCCAACGGCCCTCTCATACAATGAGCAGTTCTTC. Protein sequence: CASSPTALSYNEQFF.

This chain connects TRBV7-6 to TRBJ2-5; 9 nucleotides line up with TRBD2. J gave up 2 bases and V 1 base, and 5 bases lay outside the gene matches. CDR1 is SGHVS and CDR2 is FNYEAQ in the germline V gene. The CDR3 length is 16 residues. CDR3 sequence: CASSLDKTSGQETQYF. The CDR3 region has the DNA TGTGCCAGCAGCTTAGACAAAACTAGCGGGCAAGAGACCCAGTACTTC.

The rearrangement links TRBV5-4 to TRBJ2-7; the D is unclear. Trimming took off 0 bases at V and 2 bases at J, with 6 bases between the two ends. CDR3 length: 13 amino acids. Per the germline V gene, CDR1 is SGHNT and CDR2 is YYREEE (reference sequence). CDR3: CASSLGTTYEQYF. The CDR3 DNA reads as TGTGCCAGCAGCTTGGGTACCACCTACGAGCAGTACTTC.

The gene calls are TRBV7-6 and TRBJ2-3; D may be TRBD2 (5 bases). Germline CDR1 and CDR2: SGHVS and FNYEAQ. V was trimmed by 5 bases and J by 0 bases, leaving 15 bases between them. This CDR3 spans 16 amino acids. This chain's CDR3 is CASSPAGSPSTDTQYF. CDR3 coding DNA: TGTGCCAGCAGCCCGGCGGGTTCCCCAAGCACAGATACGCAGTATTTT.

About this clone: The same CDR3 also results from other DNA sequences found in this sample. The chain has TRBV5-4 and TRBJ2-7; 8 bases line up with TRBD1. V dropped 3 bases and J dropped 3; count of bases not matched to a gene: 5. The germline CDR1 and CDR2 sequences are SGHNT and YYREEE (reference sequence). The CDR3 length is 14 residues. The CDR3 here is CASSSGDRSYEQYF. CDR3 bases: TGTGCCAGCAGCTCGGGGGACAGGAGCTACGAGCAGTACTTC.

The chain links TRBV29-1 to TRBJ2-7; 9 bases fit TRBD2. The germline V gene has CDR1 SQVTM and CDR2 ANQGSEA. The CDR3 spans 13 residues. Unmatched junction bases numbered 7, after V lost 4 bases and J lost 6 bases. The CDR3 is CSVVRAGGPEQYF. The CDR3 DNA sequence: TGCAGCGTTGTCAGAGCGGGAGGTCCCGAGCAGTACTTC.

This rearrangement joins TRBV5-8 to TRBJ1-3, with 8 positions matching TRBD1. CDR1 is SGHTS, CDR2 YDEGEE, per germline. Losses at the gene ends were 4 bases for V and 0 bases for J; bases not matched to a gene: 3. The CDR3 has 15 residues. The CDR3: CASSEDRDSGNTIYF. CDR3 nucleotides: TGTGCCAGCAGCGAGGACAGGGACTCTGGAAACACCATATATTTT.

The chain is built from TRBV29-1 and TRBJ2-2; the D is unclear. Germline V gene sequence: CDR1 SQVTM, CDR2 ANQGSEA. There are 14 residues in the CDR3. The ends were cut back, 3 bases at V and 0 bases at J, with 8 bases in the middle. The CDR3 sequence is CSVENFTNTGELFF. DNA for the CDR3: TGCAGCGTTGAGAATTTTACGAACACCGGGGAGCTGTTTTTT.

The rearrangement joins TRBV10-3 to TRBJ1-3, with 7 bases matching TRBD1. V gave up 4 bases and J gave up 0 bases; unmatched junction bases: 3. The CDR3 extends over 15 amino acids. CDR1 is ENHRY and CDR2 is SYGVKD in the germline V gene. In nucleotides, the CDR3 is TGTGCCATCAGTGGGGGGGACAGCTCTGGAAACACCATATATTTT. This encodes CAISGGDSSGNTIYF.

The rearrangement uses TRBV4-3 and TRBJ1-1; weak D call: TRBD1 (5 bases). The V and J ends lost 1 base and 5 bases respectively, with 14 bases between them. The germline gives CDR1 LGHNA, CDR2 YSLEER. The length of the CDR3 is 15 residues. The CDR3 region has the DNA TGCGCCAGCAGCCAAGCGCCCGGGGGAGGGACTGAAGCTTTCTTT. Translated: CASSQAPGGGTEAFF.

The rearrangement uses TRBV27 and TRBJ2-5; 9 bases line up with TRBD2. There are 14 residues in the CDR3. After removal of 3 bases from V and 5 bases from J, the junction contained 4 bases not matched to a gene. Germline CDR1 is MNHEY and CDR2 is SMNVEV (reference sequence). In DNA, the CDR3 is TGTGCCAGCAGTTTGGTAGCGGGAGTGGAGACCCAGTACTTC. Protein: CASSLVAGVETQYF.

This chain uses TRBV2 with TRBJ1-2, with D perhaps TRBD1 (6 bases). Germline CDR1 SNHLY, CDR2 FYNNEI. The CDR3 has 12 residues. This CDR3 is CATGTGAYGYTF. DNA for the CDR3: TGTGCAACCGGGACGGGGGCCTATGGCTACACCTTC.

The chain carries TRBV14 and TRBJ1-1, with TRBD1 as a possible D gene (5 bases). Germline V gene data show CDR1 as SGHDN and CDR2 as FVKESK. This CDR3 is built from 11 residues. The V gene lost 8 bases and the J gene lost 4 bases, with 8 bases spanning the gap. CDR3 amino acids: CASAQGTEAFF. The CDR3 DNA sequence: TGTGCCAGCGCTCAGGGCACTGAAGCTTTCTTT. Looking up the rest from reference TRBV14 and TRBJ1-1 gives the full variable domain: EAGVTQFPSHSVIEKGQTVTLRCDPISGHDNLYWYRRVMGKEIKFLLHFVKESKQDESGMPNNRFLAERTGGTYSTLKVQPAELEDSGVYFCASAQGTEAFFGQGTRLTVV.

CDR3 nucleotide sequence: TGTGCCAGCAGCCGGACAGGGGGTTTCAATCAGCCCCAGCATTTT. Amino acid sequence: CASSRTGGFNQPQHF. The chain uses TRBV7-9 and TRBJ1-5; 10 bases match TRBD1. The ends lost 5 bases at V and 3 bases at J; junction bases unmatched: 4. CDR3 size: 15 residues. Germline V lookup: CDR1 SEHNR, CDR2 FQNEAQ (reference sequence).

The V call is TRBV27, the J call TRBJ2-7; a possible D gene is TRBD1 (5 bases). The CDR3 is 13 residues long. Germline lookup yields CDR1 MNHEY and CDR2 SMNVEV (reference sequence). Trimming took 2 bases from V and 3 from J, leaving 8 bases between them. This chain's CDR3 is CASSLNRNYEQYF. The CDR3 nucleotides read TGTGCCAGCAGTTTAAACAGGAACTACGAGCAGTACTTC.

The chain uses TRBV5-6 and TRBJ1-2; D is unclear. Germline V gives CDR1 SGHDT, CDR2 YYEEEE. The V gene lost 0 bases and the J gene lost 1 base, with 7 bases spanning the gap. The CDR3 consists of 14 residues. CDR3 sequence: CASSLGGNNYGYTF. DNA of the CDR3: TGTGCCAGCAGCTTGGGGGGAAATAACTATGGCTACACCTTC.

The V call is TRBV4-1, the J call TRBJ1-2; 10 positions match TRBD1. J gave up 8 bases and V 4 bases, and 4 bases lay outside the gene matches. The CDR3 runs 13 residues. CDR1 and CDR2 (germline): MGHRA, YSYEKL. DNA of the CDR3: TGCGCCAGCAGCCTGACAGGGGGCGGGGGCTACACCTTC. Protein product: CASSLTGGGGYTF.

J is TRBJ1-2 and V is TRBV11-2; D perhaps matches TRBD1 (5 bases). Germline CDR1 is SGHAT and CDR2 is FQNNGV. The CDR3 consists of 14 residues. V lost 6 bases, J lost 0 bases, and 11 bases lay in between. CDR3 coding DNA: TGTGCCAGCAGGGGGGACCTAACTAACTATGGCTACACCTTC. Translated: CASRGDLTNYGYTF.

Concerning this clone: Different DNA sequences within this sample yield the same CDR3. The rearrangement joins TRBV19 to TRBJ2-7, with a possible D match to TRBD2 (5 bases). CDR3 length: 14 amino acids. The V end lost 5 bases, the J end lost 0 bases, and 11 bases lay between the germline ends. Germline V gene lookup returns CDR1 LNHDA and CDR2 SQIVND (reference sequence). CDR3 coding DNA: TGTGCCAGTAGTTCTGGACTGAGCTCCTACGAGCAGTACTTC. Its translation is CASSSGLSSYEQYF. Complete variable domain (other parts from reference TRBV19 and TRBJ2-7): DGGITQSPKYLFRKEGQNVTLSCEQNLNHDAMYWYRQDPGQGLRLIYYSQIVNDFQKGDIAEGYSVSREKKESFPLTVTSAQKNPTAFYLCASSSGLSSYEQYFGPGTRLTVT.

Here the CDR3 DNA reads TGTGCCAGTAGTGTCTATAGGAGGAGCGGGAGTACCTACGAGCAGTACTTC. Its translation is CASSVYRRSGSTYEQYF. The V and J genes are TRBV19 and TRBJ2-7; 8 bases fit TRBD2. Germline loops: CDR1 LNHDA, CDR2 SQIVND (reference sequence). The trim removed 5 bases at V and 2 bases at J, leaving 14 bases unmatched. The CDR3 contains 17 residues.

The rearrangement joins TRBV15 to TRBJ2-1; TRBD1 aligns across 11 bases. Germline loops: CDR1 LNHNV, CDR2 YYDKDF (reference sequence). The length of the CDR3 is 17 residues. Germline trimming cut 3 bases from V and 4 bases from J; bases unmatched to any gene: 8. This chain's CDR3 is CATSSKLGTGGYNEQFF. Written as DNA, the CDR3 is TGTGCCACCAGCAGCAAACTAGGGACAGGGGGTTACAATGAGCAGTTCTTC.

The chain has TRBV30 and TRBJ1-4; D perhaps matches TRBD1 (5 bases). Germline V lookup: CDR1 GTSNPN, CDR2 SVGIG (reference sequence). The CDR3 contains 15 residues. The ends were cut back, 6 bases at V and 0 bases at J, with 14 bases in the middle. The CDR3 DNA follows: TGTGCCTGCCTGGGGGTTCCCACAACTAATGAAAAACTGTTTTTT. This codes for CACLGVPTTNEKLFF.